This entry features one T cell receptor beta chain sequence. One junction end does not reproduce the germline sequence, and a read error may be involved. This sample's treatment: roughly 20 received Ad26.COV2.S at low or high dose, single or two shots; about 5 received placebo; per-sample allocation not given. Collection of the samples took place on day 63 after the first injection of vaccine or placebo. The donor's status was that of an adult aged 18-55 years in Boston. The data were obtained in a study of Ad26.COV2.S vaccination and SARS-CoV-2 variants. Study at large: A participant enrolled in the COV1001 Ad26.COV2.S trial arm provided the sample.

The CDR3 loop spans 15 amino acids. CDR1 and CDR2 from the germline V gene are MNHNS and SASEGT. Method: immunoSEQ multiplex PCR; TCRdb's copy keeps in-frame clones and lacks some. The data show hundreds of thousands of clones, 80% to 90% seen once. The sequence derives from a person between 18 and 65 years old who received the Ad26.COV2.S COVID-19 vaccine or a placebo. The gene calls are TRBV6-1 and TRBJ2-1, with 10 nucleotides matching TRBD2. Specimen: peripheral blood, collected in a trial of Ad26.COV2.S vaccine versus placebo. CDR3 amino acids: CASSEALTSGEVSIF. Written as DNA, the CDR3 is TGTGCCAGCAGTGAAGCCCTAACTAGCGGGGAGGTTTCGATCTTC.